This T cell receptor beta chain is drawn from a study of shared clonotypes between healthy human individuals. Study outcomes and limitations: Generally, naive subsets (rather than memory subsets) showed larger estimated richness.

The naive CD8 population came from CD45RO-negative cells selected for CCR7, without terminally differentiated effector memory CD45RA+ cells. Per the germline V gene, CDR1 is SGHRS and CDR2 is YFSETQ. This CDR3 has 13 residues. Trimming took 4 bases from V and 3 from J, leaving 11 bases between them. The test was conducted at deep level. Produced via immunoSEQ multiplex PCR; TCRdb's table is partial and in-frame only. The sample contains roughly 2.1 million clones, about 93% of which appear only once. With respect to this clone: Its antigen is unidentified. The same CDR3 also results from other DNA sequences found in this sample.

This receptor was taken from a man between 18 and 29 years old in good health. Some clones in this sample may be carry-over from other donors' samples. The sequencing sample was made of naive CD8+ T cells from PBMCs. The rearrangement uses TRBV5-1 and TRBJ2-7, with a weak D call TRBD1 (5 bases). The CDR3 reads CASSPPDSYEQYF. The DNA for the CDR3 is TGCGCCAGCAGCCCGCCCGACAGCTACGAGCAGTACTTC.